This passage covers 22 T cell receptor beta chains from one sample sequenced in a study of T cell repertoires in cytomegalovirus infection. These TCRs' antigens remain unknown. TCRdb independently ran MiXCR on the reads; one entry per CDR3 protein. The sample gives roughly 860,000 distinct CDR3 sequences, approximately 30% of which show up once; approximately 13% is in the top ten. The sample was cultured CD8+ T cells from PBMCs, taken from culture after CMV antigen stimulation. These receptors came from a human donor in good health (CMV status not recorded). Some clones in this sample may be carry-over from other donors' samples.

This clonotype was counted between two and nine times. The V and J genes are TRBV4-1 and TRBJ1-1; D gene uncertain. Between the trimmed V and J ends, which lost 2 bases and 3 bases, there was a span of 13 bases. The CDR3 loop spans 15 amino acids. The germline V gene encodes CDR1 MGHRA and CDR2 YSYEKL. The CDR3 nucleotides read TGCGCCAGCAGCCAATTGACGGGTCTCGACACTGAAGCTTTCTTT. Translated: CASSQLTGLDTEAFF.

The chain recombines TRBV10-3 with TRBJ2-6, with 10 bases lining up with TRBD2. J was trimmed by 2 bases and V by 10 bases; bases with no gene match: 11. The length of the CDR3 is 17 residues. CDR1 ENHRY and CDR2 SYGVKD come from the germline V gene. The chain's CDR3 is CATPLAGGPPGANVLTF. The CDR3 DNA sequence: TGTGCCACCCCCTTAGCGGGGGGTCCTCCTGGGGCCAACGTCCTGACTTTC.

CDR3 in DNA: TGTGCCACCCGAGAGTCCCCAGGCCCTCGGGAGCAGTACGTC. Its protein product is CATRESPGPREQYV. This chain connects TRBV6-1 to TRBJ2-7, with D uncertain. The V end was cut by 10 bases, the J end by 7 bases, with 23 bases between. CDR1 MNHNS and CDR2 SASEGT come from the germline V gene. There are 14 residues in the CDR3.

CDR3 amino acids: CASSLGAGSRGYTF. The CDR3 nucleotides read TGTGCCAGCAGTTTAGGGGCAGGGTCACGGGGCTACACCTTC. The V and J genes are TRBV27 and TRBJ1-2, with TRBD1 as a possible D gene (5 bases). CDR1 MNHEY and CDR2 SMNVEV come from the germline V gene (reference sequence). Trimming took 2 bases from V and 8 from J, leaving 15 bases between them. The CDR3 contains 14 residues.

This clonotype appeared many times. This sequence joins TRBV7-9 and TRBJ2-7; 7 bases agree with TRBD1. Trimming removed 3 bases from V and 0 bases from J; junction bases left unmatched: 5. The germline V gene has CDR1 SEHNR and CDR2 FQNEAQ (reference sequence). The CDR3 has 15 residues. This chain's CDR3 is CASSFWTGLSYEQYF. The DNA of the CDR3 is TGTGCCAGCAGCTTCTGGACAGGCCTCTCCTACGAGCAGTACTTC.

The J gene is TRBJ1-1, the V gene TRBV7-3, with D tentatively TRBD1 (6 bases). The V end was cut by 6 bases, the J end by 10 bases, with 18 bases between. The V gene's germline CDR1 is SGHTA and CDR2 FQGTGA. This CDR3 contains 13 residues. CDR3 sequence: CASRASGALSAFF. CDR3 coding DNA: TGTGCCAGCAGGGCCTCGGGGGCCCTCTCAGCTTTCTTT.

This chain connects TRBV7-9 to TRBJ2-5; 10 bases fit TRBD1. Per germline, CDR1 SEHNR and CDR2 FQNEAQ (reference sequence). V lost 1 base and J lost 0; bases outside the gene matches: 5. The CDR3 sequence is 17 residues long. CDR3 sequence reads: CASSLGGTGEDQETQYF. DNA for the CDR3: TGTGCCAGCAGCTTAGGGGGGACAGGGGAGGACCAAGAGACCCAGTACTTC. The variable domain in full, with the rest retrieved from reference TRBV7-9 and TRBJ2-5, is DTGVSQNPRHKITKRGQNVTFRCDPISEHNRLYWYRQTLGQGPEFLTYFQNEAQLEKSRLLSDRFSAERPKGSFSTLEIQRTEQGDSAMYLCASSLGGTGEDQETQYFGPGTRLLVL.

This chain connects TRBV6-1 to TRBJ2-1; 7 positions agree with TRBD1. CDR1 and CDR2 (germline): MNHNS, SASEGT. This CDR3 comprises 15 residues. J lost 3 bases, V lost 2 bases, and 4 bases had no gene match. CDR3 residues: CASSERRQGYNEQFF. The CDR3, as DNA: TGTGCCAGCAGTGAACGTCGACAGGGCTACAATGAGCAGTTCTTC.

This clonotype has a count of ten or more. The V and J genes are TRBV7-3 and TRBJ1-4, with 7 positions matching TRBD1. V trimming: 4 bases; J trimming: 8 bases; junction bases outside the gene matches: 10. Germline CDR1 and CDR2: SGHTA and FQGTGA. The CDR3 consists of 15 residues. The CDR3 sequence: CASSYRQGEEEKLFF. CDR3 sequence (DNA): TGTGCCAGCAGCTACCGACAGGGCGAGGAAGAAAAACTGTTTTTT.

This clonotype was seen a few times. The gene calls are TRBV29-1 and TRBJ1-1, with a weak D call TRBD1 (6 bases). Trimming removed 1 base at V and 4 bases at J, with 16 bases between. CDR3 length: 15 residues. Germline V gene lookup returns CDR1 SQVTM and CDR2 ANQGSEA. The CDR3 DNA follows: TGCAGCGTTGAAGGCGGGACACCCGAGATCACTGAAGCTTTCTTT. Protein product: CSVEGGTPEITEAFF.

In this sample, this clonotype turned up a few times. The chain uses TRBV28 and TRBJ2-1; D possibly corresponds to TRBD1 (5 bases). V dropped 6 bases and J dropped 4 bases, with 10 bases sitting between them. Germline CDR1 reads MDHEN; CDR2 reads SYDVKM. The CDR3 runs 13 residues. The CDR3 sequence: CASRDDSYNEQFF. CDR3 nucleotides: TGTGCCAGCAGAGATGACAGTTACAATGAGCAGTTCTTC. Full variable domain (remainder filled in from reference TRBV28 and TRBJ2-1): DVKVTQSSRYLVKRTGEKVFLECVQDMDHENMFWYRQDPGLGLRLIYFSYDVKMKEKGDIPEGYSVSREKKERFSLILESASTNQTSMYLCASRDDSYNEQFFGPGTRLTVL.

The chain uses TRBV28 and TRBJ2-7; unclear D gene. This CDR3 region has 13 residues. Germline CDR1 reads MDHEN; CDR2 reads SYDVKM. In DNA form, the CDR3 reads TGTGCCTGCAGTTTCCTGGAGTCCGGCGAGCAGTACGTC. Translating gives CACSFLESGEQYV.

This clonotype has more than one count but fewer than ten. The chain combines TRBV4-1 with TRBJ1-1, with 7 nucleotides matching TRBD1. The V segment lost 2 bases and the J segment 4 bases; nucleotides outside the gene matches: 4. This CDR3 contains 14 residues. Germline CDR1 reads MGHRA; CDR2 reads YSYEKL. This CDR3 reads CASSQPTGLTEAFF. For the CDR3, the DNA is TGCGCCAGCAGCCAACCGACAGGGCTCACTGAAGCTTTCTTT.

J is TRBJ1-5 and V is TRBV19; perhaps TRBD1 as D (5 bases). There are 15 residues in the CDR3. In germline, CDR1 is LNHDA, CDR2 SQIVND (reference sequence). Trimming took 0 bases from V and 2 from J, leaving 8 bases between them. Written as DNA, the CDR3 is TGTGCCAGTAGTATAGATGACAGCCGCAATCAGCCCCAGCATTTT. Encoded protein: CASSIDDSRNQPQHF.

In the case of this clonotype: A read error may be the cause here, since a much bigger clone is one base away. This chain uses TRBV6-2 or TRBV6-3 with TRBJ2-7; 9 bases match TRBD1. The CDR3 covers 14 residues. Germline V gene data show CDR1 as MNHEY and CDR2 as SVGEGT. CDR3: CASSPQGAQYEQCV. CDR3 DNA: TGTGCCAGCAGCCCACAGGGGGCCCAATACGAGCAGTGCGTC.

This clonotype showed up just once. The chain links TRBV2 to TRBJ1-1, with D perhaps matching TRBD1 (5 bases). Per germline, CDR1 SNHLY and CDR2 FYNNEI. CDR3 size: 11 residues. V gave up 9 bases and J gave up 6 bases, with 11 bases separating them. The CDR3 is CASRGVPEAFF. The CDR3 DNA follows: TGTGCCAGTCGAGGGGTGCCTGAAGCTTTCTTT.

The gene calls are TRBV2 and TRBJ2-5, with D maybe TRBD1 (6 bases). Between the trimmed V and J ends, which lost 1 base and 4 bases, there was a span of 10 bases. Germline-derived CDR1 and CDR2 are SNHLY and FYNNEI. The CDR3 sequence is 14 residues long. CDR3 sequence (DNA): TGTGCCAGCAGTGAAGGAGGGGGTATAGAGACCCAGTACTTC. It is translated as CASSEGGGIETQYF.

This rearrangement joins TRBV5-6 to TRBJ2-2, with D perhaps TRBD2 (5 bases). CDR3 length: 17 residues. V lost 4 bases and J 4 bases, leaving 20 bases between the germline ends. Germline CDR1 and CDR2: SGHDT and YYEEEE. The CDR3 nucleotides are TGTGCCAGCAGCGACCCGGGAAAAATAGGTCTCACCGGGGAGCTGTTTTTT. Its protein product is CASSDPGKIGLTGELFF.

The V call is TRBV7-2, the J call TRBJ2-5; 10 positions agree with TRBD1. This CDR3 is built from 21 residues. Per germline, CDR1 SGHTA and CDR2 FQGNSA. The trim removed 2 bases at V and 5 bases at J, leaving 23 bases unmatched. CDR3 protein: CASSLIYSVRPGRDRGETQYF. The CDR3 bases are TGTGCCAGCAGCTTAATTTATAGCGTTCGGCCGGGCCGGGACAGGGGTGAGACCCAGTACTTC.

This clonotype was detected ten times or more. The V call is TRBV7-6, the J call TRBJ2-1; 11 positions match TRBD2. Germline CDR1 SGHVS, CDR2 FNYEAQ. This CDR3 contains 15 residues. V shed 1 base, J shed 5 bases, and the junction held 1 base outside the gene matches. The CDR3 DNA reads as TGTGCCAGCAGCTTAGTAGCGGGGGGGCACAATGAGCAGTTCTTC. Translating gives CASSLVAGGHNEQFF.

This clonotype was counted only a few times. This sequence joins TRBV6-6 and TRBJ2-6, with D perhaps given as TRBD1 or TRBD2 (6 bases each). In germline, CDR1 is MNHNY, CDR2 SVGAGI (reference sequence). The CDR3 extends over 17 amino acids. V lost 0 bases, J lost 4 bases, and 13 bases lay in between. The DNA of the CDR3 is TGTGCCAGCAGTTACTCGCCGGGGGCGGCAGGGGCCAACGTCCTGACTTTC. This gives the protein CASSYSPGAAGANVLTF.

This chain links TRBV13 with TRBJ2-1; 7 positions match TRBD2. From germline, CDR1 is PRHDT and CDR2 FYEKMQ (reference sequence). V lost 5 bases, J lost 7 bases, and 14 bases stayed unmatched. The CDR3 has 16 residues. CDR3 DNA: TGTGCCAGCAGCCCAACTAAGCGGGGTCATGGAAATGAGCAGTTCTTC. Its translation is CASSPTKRGHGNEQFF.